One sample yielded the 21 T cell receptor beta chains listed below, sequenced in a study of PD-1 blockade in classical Hodgkin lymphoma. Time point of the sample: cycle 4 day 1 (C4D1), after around six weeks of nivolumab. All patients relapsed after autologous stem cell transplantation, and brentuximab vedotin exposure varied. Method: immunoSEQ multiplex PCR; TCRdb's copy keeps in-frame clones and lacks some. The table has 90,000 to 100,000 clones, around 78% seen once. The source material was peripheral blood mononuclear cells (PBMCs), sampled before the fourth cycle of nivolumab. The receptors come from a human donor with classical Hodgkin lymphoma.

This clone was observed a handful of times. The J gene is TRBJ1-2, the V gene TRBV19; 10 bases agree with TRBD1. The ends lost 9 bases at V and 4 bases at J; junction bases unmatched: 8. In germline, CDR1 is LNHDA, CDR2 SQIVND (reference sequence). The CDR3 has 14 residues. The CDR3 sequence is CASGPTGGSYGYTF. CDR3 coding DNA: TGTGCCAGCGGACCGACAGGGGGCAGCTATGGCTACACCTTC.

The chain is built from TRBV29-1 and TRBJ1-5, with a tentative D call TRBD1 (5 bases). Germline V gives CDR1 SQVTM, CDR2 ANQGSEA. V was shortened by 4 bases and J by 4 bases, with 8 bases between the two germline ends. The CDR3 loop spans 12 amino acids. CDR3 nucleotide sequence: TGCAGCGTTGGGGGGGTGAATCAGCCCCAGCATTTT. It codes for CSVGGVNQPQHF.

This chain connects TRBV29-1 to TRBJ1-2; D gene uncertain. V lost 7 bases and J lost 7, with 22 bases in between. This CDR3 has 14 residues. CDR1 is SQVTM, CDR2 ANQGSEA, per germline. CDR3 loop: CSATSLSSLGGYTF. CDR3 in DNA: TGCAGCGCCACATCGCTTTCGAGTCTCGGTGGCTACACCTTC. The full variable domain, with the rest looked up from reference TRBV29-1 and TRBJ1-2, is SAVISQKPSRDICQRGTSLTIQCQVDSQVTMMFWYRQQPGQSLTLIATANQGSEATYESGFVIDKFPISRPNLTFSTLTVSNMSPEDSSIYLCSATSLSSLGGYTFGSGTRLTVV.

V is TRBV5-4 and J is TRBJ2-5; possibly TRBD2 for D (7 bases). The CDR3 covers 15 residues. Deletions cut 5 bases from V and 3 bases from J, with 17 bases between. Germline V gives CDR1 SGHNT, CDR2 YYREEE (reference sequence). The CDR3 here is CASRRGNRGEETQYF. CDR3 coding DNA: TGTGCCAGCAGAAGGGGGAACCGGGGGGAAGAGACCCAGTACTTC.

This sequence joins TRBV6-5 and TRBJ1-3; 8 bases are a match to TRBD1. This CDR3 has 15 amino acids. V shed 6 bases, J shed 0 bases, and the junction held 4 bases outside the gene matches. The V gene's germline CDR1 is MNHEY and CDR2 SVGAGI. As DNA, the CDR3 is TGTGCCAGCAGGCGACAGGGGAGCTCTGGAAACACCATATATTTT. Its protein is CASRRQGSSGNTIYF.

The rearrangement joins TRBV28 to TRBJ1-1; 8 positions match TRBD1. Germline V gene sequence: CDR1 MDHEN, CDR2 SYDVKM. With V trimmed by 5 bases and J by 9 bases, 20 bases remained unmatched. This CDR3 has 17 residues. The CDR3 DNA reads TGTGCCAGCAGTACGTTGGAGCAGGGGGCGCAGTTTCGAAAAGCTTTCTTT. This encodes CASSTLEQGAQFRKAFF.

This chain joins TRBV15 and TRBJ2-7; either TRBD1 or TRBD2 may fit D (6 bases each). This CDR3 has 14 amino acids. Trimming pared 5 bases from V and 4 bases from J, leaving 15 bases between. The germline CDR1 and CDR2 sequences are LNHNV and YYDKDF (reference sequence). The CDR3 DNA is TGTGCCACCAGCCCCCTAGGGGGGAAATACGAGCAGTACTTC. Amino acids: CATSPLGGKYEQYF.

J is TRBJ1-1 and V is TRBV6-1; TRBD1 might be the D (5 bases). The germline CDR1 and CDR2 sequences are MNHNS and SASEGT. Trimming removed 8 bases at V and 3 bases at J, with 13 bases between. The CDR3 is 13 amino acids. The CDR3 reads CASPRGAHTEAFF. CDR3 sequence (DNA): TGTGCCAGCCCCCGTGGGGCCCACACTGAAGCTTTCTTT.

The chain has TRBV5-1 and TRBJ2-3; D assignment may be TRBD1 or TRBD2 (5 bases each). There are 14 residues in the CDR3. With 0 bases removed from V and 3 bases from J, the gap between germline ends came to 8 bases. Germline V gives CDR1 SGHRS, CDR2 YFSETQ. CDR3 bases: TGCGCCAGCAGCTTGGCCGAGGGGACAGATACGCAGTATTTT. This gives the protein CASSLAEGTDTQYF.

A single count supports this clone. The rearrangement joins TRBV5-6 to TRBJ1-2, with TRBD1 matching over 10 bases. CDR1 SGHDT and CDR2 YYEEEE come from the germline V gene. The V gene end was trimmed by 3 bases and the J gene end by 8 bases; junction bases not matched to a gene: 7. This CDR3 is built from 14 residues. The CDR3 loop reads CASSSPGQGFGYTF. The CDR3, as DNA: TGTGCCAGCAGCTCGCCGGGACAGGGGTTCGGCTACACCTTC.

In regard to this clone: Germline is not matched at one junction end, which may reflect a read error. The chain recombines TRBV5-1 with TRBJ2-1, with 8 bases that match TRBD2. The CDR3 totals 18 residues. In germline, CDR1 is SGHRS, CDR2 YFSETQ. DNA for the CDR3: TGCGCCAGCAGTTTGGGGCTAGCGGGCACCTCCTCCTACAATGAGCAGTTCTTC. It specifies CASSLGLAGTSSYNEQFF.

The rearrangement links TRBV6-6 to TRBJ2-2, with D hard to call. Germline CDR1 is MNHNY and CDR2 is SVGAGI (reference sequence). The germline V and J ends were trimmed by 1 base and 7 bases, with 4 bases remaining between them. This CDR3 spans 12 amino acids. The CDR3 DNA is TGTGCCAGCAGTTACTGGGGCGGGGAGCTGTTTTTT. Translated: CASSYWGGELFF.

V is TRBV7-7 and J is TRBJ2-2; D possibly uses TRBD1 or TRBD2 (5 bases each). Looked up from germline, CDR1 is SSHAT and CDR2 is FNYEAQ (reference sequence). The CDR3 totals 14 residues. Trimming cost V 1 base and J 7 bases, with 10 bases left between them. The CDR3 loop reads CASSLGGSGGELFF. The CDR3 DNA reads TGTGCCAGCAGCTTAGGGGGGTCCGGCGGGGAGCTGTTTTTT. Variable domain in full (rest from reference TRBV7-7 and TRBJ2-2): GAGVSQSPRYKVTKRGQDVTLRCDPISSHATLYWYQQALGQGPEFLTYFNYEAQPDKSGLPSDRFSAERPEGSISTLTIQRTEQRDSAMYRCASSLGGSGGELFFGEGSRLTVL.

The V call is TRBV7-3, the J call TRBJ2-1, with 7 bases fitting TRBD2. This CDR3 spans 16 amino acids. V was clipped by 0 bases and J by 9 bases; unmatched bases: 11. The V gene's germline CDR1 is SGHTA and CDR2 FQGTGA. CDR3 in DNA: TGTGCCAGCAGCTTAACTCGGGCTAGCGGTGGGGCTGAGCAGTTCTTC. Translation: CASSLTRASGGAEQFF.

The J gene is TRBJ2-7, the V gene TRBV29-1; perhaps TRBD2 as D (5 bases). Germline-derived CDR1 and CDR2 are SQVTM and ANQGSEA. CDR3 size: 13 residues. Trimming left V 3 bases short and J 5 bases short, with 14 bases between. The DNA of the CDR3 is TGCAGCGTTGACCGGGCCGCCGGGAACGAGCAGTACTTC. It encodes CSVDRAAGNEQYF.

This clone appeared a few times. The chain joins TRBV12-5 to TRBJ1-4; D is unresolved. V was trimmed by 7 bases and J by 8 bases, leaving 11 bases between them. Germline V gives CDR1 LGHNT, CDR2 FRNRAP. The CDR3 is 12 amino acids. Written as DNA, the CDR3 is TGTGCTAGTGCCGTTACGGAGGAAAAACTGTTTTTT. This sequence encodes CASAVTEEKLFF. Using reference TRBV12-5 and TRBJ1-4 for the parts outside the CDR3, the full variable domain is DARVTQTPRHKVTEMGQEVTMRCQPILGHNTVFWYRQTMMQGLELLAYFRNRAPLDDSGMPKDRFSAEMPDATLATLKIQPSEPRDSAVYFCASAVTEEKLFFGSGTQLSVL.

The chain uses TRBV7-9 and TRBJ1-2, with 8 bases lining up with TRBD1. The CDR3 runs to 12 residues. Trimming at V came to 1 base and at J to 12 bases, leaving 4 bases not matched to a gene. Germline V lookup: CDR1 SEHNR, CDR2 FQNEAQ (reference sequence). CDR3 sequence reads: CASSLETGVHTF. The CDR3 DNA is TGTGCCAGCAGCTTAGAGACAGGGGTCCACACCTTC.

The chain employs TRBV6-6 and TRBJ1-5; D call uncertain. V lost 0 bases, J lost 0 bases, and 6 bases lay in between. Germline CDR1 reads MNHNY; CDR2 reads SVGAGI (reference sequence). This CDR3 has 15 residues. CDR3 bases: TGTGCCAGCAGTTACTCTGGCAGTAGCAATCAGCCCCAGCATTTT. Amino acid sequence: CASSYSGSSNQPQHF.

The V gene is TRBV2, the J gene TRBJ2-7; no clear D gene. The ends were cut back, 6 bases at V and 5 bases at J, with 14 bases in the middle. CDR3 size: 13 residues. Germline CDR1 is SNHLY and CDR2 is FYNNEI. CDR3 residues: CASSVDGFNEQYF. CDR3 sequence (DNA): TGTGCCAGCAGCGTGGACGGGTTCAACGAGCAGTACTTC.

The chain carries TRBV4-1 and TRBJ2-7, with TRBD1 matching over 9 bases. Germline CDR1 and CDR2: MGHRA and YSYEKL. The CDR3 consists of 17 residues. V lost 2 bases and J lost 4; bases outside the gene matches: 12. The chain's CDR3 is CASSQTTGTGSKYEQYF. In nucleotides, the CDR3 is TGCGCCAGCAGCCAAACGACCGGGACAGGGTCAAAATACGAGCAGTACTTC.

The chain has TRBV5-1 and TRBJ2-1, with TRBD2 matching 9 bases. Looked up from germline, CDR1 is SGHRS and CDR2 is YFSETQ. Trimming cost V 1 base and J 3 bases; bases outside gene matches: 5. The CDR3 extends over 16 amino acids. CDR3 nucleotides: TGCGCCAGCAGCTTGCGCGCTAGCGGGGTCTACAATGAGCAGTTCTTC. This encodes CASSLRASGVYNEQFF.